The 31 T cell receptor beta chains listed next were all sequenced from one sample in a study of CD8+ T cells in alopecia areata. Sequencing relied on a cDNA template that was reverse transcribed from extracted RNA. Measured with immunoSEQ multiplex PCR; TCRdb has only the in-frame clones, and not every one. The table shows 170,000 or so clones, with around three fifths occurring only once. Treatment: oral pan-JAK inhibitor, 5-10 mg twice daily. This specimen was CD4+ T cells sorted from blood, taken at week 4, from a patient treated with tofacitinib. Every receptor here comes from a human donor with alopecia areata.

V gene TRBV5-1 combines with J gene TRBJ1-6; D not resolved. CDR1 and CDR2 from the germline V gene are SGHRS and YFSETQ. The length of the CDR3 is 15 residues. Trimming removed 4 bases from V and 8 bases from J, with 16 bases in between. The CDR3 reads CASSLGVGWDSPLHF. The CDR3 bases are TGCGCCAGCAGCCTCGGGGTCGGTTGGGATTCACCCCTCCACTTT. Drawing the rest from reference TRBV5-1 and TRBJ1-6, the complete variable domain is KAGVTQTPRYLIKTRGQQVTLSCSPISGHRSVSWYQQTPGQGLQFLFEYFSETQRNKGNFPGRFSGRQFSNSRSEMNVSTLELGDSALYLCASSLGVGWDSPLHFGNGTRLTVT.

In this sample, this clone turned up many times. The rearrangement joins TRBV7-2 to TRBJ2-3; D is possibly TRBD2 (6 bases). The CDR3 extends over 17 amino acids. V lost 3 bases to trimming and J lost 0 bases, with 16 bases between them. Germline V lookup: CDR1 SGHTA, CDR2 FQGNSA. CDR3 coding DNA: TGTGCCAGCAGCTTGTGGCTAGCGAGAACTAGCACAGATACGCAGTATTTT. Its protein product is CASSLWLARTSTDTQYF.

The V call is TRBV27, the J call TRBJ1-2, with unresolved D. The length of the CDR3 is 14 residues. Germline V gene lookup returns CDR1 MNHEY and CDR2 SMNVEV (reference sequence). V lost 5 bases, J lost 2 bases, and 12 bases lay in between. The CDR3, as DNA: TGTGCCAGCAGTCCCCACTCCGTGAACTATGGCTACACCTTC. It translates to CASSPHSVNYGYTF.

The gene calls are TRBV6-5 and TRBJ2-5; the match to TRBD2 covers 8 bases. In germline, CDR1 is MNHEY, CDR2 SVGAGI. After removal of 7 bases from V and 6 bases from J, the junction contained 10 bases not matched to a gene. The CDR3 consists of 14 residues. CDR3 sequence: CASTAGAGVKTQYF. The CDR3 DNA sequence: TGTGCCAGCACCGCCGGAGCGGGGGTGAAGACCCAGTACTTC.

V gene TRBV29-1 combines with J gene TRBJ2-5, with 10 bases that match TRBD1. Per germline, CDR1 SQVTM and CDR2 ANQGSEA. There are 14 residues in the CDR3. The V segment lost 7 bases and the J segment 5 bases; nucleotides outside the gene matches: 10. In DNA, the CDR3 is TGCAGCGGGCTGGGACAGGGGACGTGGGAGACCCAGTACTTC. Its translation is CSGLGQGTWETQYF.

The rearrangement uses TRBV12-5 and TRBJ2-7, with D possibly TRBD2 on 5 matching bases. The CDR3 is made up of 13 amino acids. Germline V gene data show CDR1 as LGHNT and CDR2 as FRNRAP. V was trimmed by 1 base and J by 5 bases, leaving 9 bases between them. CDR3 amino acids: CASGLGGNDEQYF. The CDR3 DNA sequence: TGTGCTAGTGGTTTGGGAGGGAACGACGAGCAGTACTTC.

The chain combines TRBV18 with TRBJ1-5; no clear D. V dropped 2 bases and J dropped 4 bases, with 6 bases sitting between them. The V gene's germline CDR1 is KGHSH and CDR2 LQKENI. There are 13 residues in the CDR3. CDR3 in DNA: TGTGCCAGCTCACCATACAGAAATCAGCCCCAGCATTTT. Translating it yields CASSPYRNQPQHF.

This clone appeared a few times. The CDR3 loop is CASKLPGTGANVLTF. The CDR3 DNA reads as TGTGCCAGCAAACTACCGGGGACTGGGGCCAACGTCCTGACTTTC. The V call is TRBV2, the J call TRBJ2-6; tentative D call: TRBD2 (5 bases). The germline V and J ends were trimmed by 7 bases and 2 bases, with 12 bases remaining between them. This CDR3 region has 15 residues. The germline V gene has CDR1 SNHLY and CDR2 FYNNEI.

V is TRBV30 and J is TRBJ1-5; 9 bases line up with TRBD1. The V gene end was trimmed by 3 bases and the J gene end by 5 bases; junction bases not matched to a gene: 8. Germline V gene sequence: CDR1 GTSNPN, CDR2 SVGIG (reference sequence). This CDR3 region has 15 residues. CDR3 coding DNA: TGTGCCTGGAGGTTTCCGGGACAGGGACATCAGCCCCAGCATTTT. As protein: CAWRFPGQGHQPQHF. The whole variable domain, remainder taken from reference TRBV30 and TRBJ1-5, is SQTIHQWPATLVQPVGSPLSLECTVEGTSNPNLYWYRQAAGRGLQLLFYSVGIGQISSEVPQNLSASRPQDRQFILSSKKLLLSDSGFYLCAWRFPGQGHQPQHFGDGTRLSIL.

This rearrangement joins TRBV5-4 to TRBJ2-2; no clear D gene. V was cut by 0 bases and J by 0 bases, with 9 bases left in between. CDR3 length equals 16 residues. Germline V gene lookup returns CDR1 SGHNT and CDR2 YYREEE (reference sequence). The CDR3 region is CASSLAVRANTGELFF. Here the CDR3 DNA reads TGTGCCAGCAGCTTGGCGGTTAGAGCGAACACCGGGGAGCTGTTTTTT. Complete variable domain (other parts from reference TRBV5-4 and TRBJ2-2): ETGVTQSPTHLIKTRGQQVTLRCSSQSGHNTVSWYQQALGQGPQFIFQYYREEENGRGNFPPRFSGLQFPNYSSELNVNALELDDSALYLCASSLAVRANTGELFFGEGSRLTVL.

CDR3 sequence (DNA): TGCAGTGCTAGAGGAGTCGCTGAGCAGTTCTTC. Residues: CSARGVAEQFF. The chain joins TRBV20-1 to TRBJ2-1; D unclear. Germline assignment: CDR1 DFQATT and CDR2 SNEGSKA (reference sequence). V gave up 1 base and J gave up 9 bases, with 7 bases separating them. CDR3 length: 11 amino acids.

V gene TRBV27 combines with J gene TRBJ2-3, with 11 positions matching TRBD2. The V gene's germline CDR1 is MNHEY and CDR2 SMNVEV (reference sequence). The CDR3 runs to 15 residues. CDR3: CASTRLAGGPDTQYF. The CDR3 DNA reads as TGTGCTTCCACCCGATTAGCGGGGGGGCCAGATACGCAGTATTTT.

The chain joins TRBV7-3 to TRBJ2-3; D gene unclear. V was clipped by 6 bases and J by 11 bases, with 12 bases between them. CDR3 length: 11 residues. Germline V gene lookup returns CDR1 SGHTA and CDR2 FQGTGA. DNA for the CDR3: TGTGCCAGCAGTTCCTCCGAAGGGCAGTATTTT. This gives the protein CASSSSEGQYF.

The V and J genes are TRBV6-6 and TRBJ2-3; D not resolved. The V gene's germline CDR1 is MNHNY and CDR2 SVGAGI (reference sequence). Trimming took off 2 bases at V and 9 bases at J, with 9 bases between the two ends. The CDR3 is 12 residues long. CDR3 sequence (DNA): TGTGCCAGCAGTTACGACTCTCCGACGCAGTATTTT. This codes for CASSYDSPTQYF.

About this clone itself: The junction does not match germline at one end; this may be a read error. The chain couples TRBV6-4 to TRBJ2-5, with unresolved D. The CDR3 runs to 12 residues. Looked up from germline, CDR1 is MRHNA and CDR2 is SNTAGT. The CDR3, as DNA: TGTGCCATCAGTGAGCCAAGAGAGACCCAGTACTTC. Its protein is CAISEPRETQYF.

The J gene is TRBJ2-1, the V gene TRBV14; the D gene is possibly TRBD1 (6 bases). Between the trimmed V and J ends, which lost 1 base and 3 bases, there was a span of 16 bases. This CDR3 is 17 amino acids long. Germline V gene data show CDR1 as SGHDN and CDR2 as FVKESK. The CDR3 sequence is CASSQVDSAMDYNEQFF. CDR3 sequence (DNA): TGTGCCAGCAGCCAAGTGGACAGCGCAATGGACTACAATGAGCAGTTCTTC.

This chain joins TRBV2 and TRBJ2-6; TRBD2 might be the D (6 bases). Looked up from germline, CDR1 is SNHLY and CDR2 is FYNNEI. The CDR3 consists of 17 residues. Trimming pared 7 bases from V and 0 bases from J, leaving 16 bases between. The CDR3 spells CASKEGPVPSGANVLTF. For the CDR3, the DNA is TGTGCCAGCAAGGAGGGTCCCGTGCCCTCTGGGGCCAACGTCCTGACTTTC.

V is TRBV18 and J is TRBJ1-1; D is uncertain. Looked up from germline, CDR1 is KGHSH and CDR2 is LQKENI. Trimming shortened V by 6 bases and J by 6 bases, and 17 bases separated the two germline ends. The CDR3 totals 14 residues. The CDR3 DNA reads TGTGCCAGCTCTCCGACTTTGGGGTTGGCTGAAGCTTTCTTT. Translated, it gives CASSPTLGLAEAFF.

Concerning this clone: Germline and junction disagree at one end, which may indicate a read error. The chain employs TRBV15 and TRBJ2-1; 15 nucleotides match TRBD2. There are 13 residues in the CDR3. Germline CDR1 reads LNHNV; CDR2 reads YYDKDF (reference sequence). The DNA of the CDR3 is TGTGCCACACGTCCCGGGACTAGCGGGGGGACCATCTTC. Protein product: CATRPGTSGGTIF.

The rearrangement joins TRBV29-1 to TRBJ2-5; TRBD2 matches at 9 bases. The V segment lost 7 bases and the J segment 2 bases; nucleotides outside the gene matches: 17. In germline, CDR1 is SQVTM, CDR2 ANQGSEA. The CDR3 has 17 residues. The CDR3 here is CSATSVAGATLQETQYF. The CDR3 region has the DNA TGCAGCGCCACCAGCGTAGCGGGGGCCACATTGCAAGAGACCCAGTACTTC.

This clone was counted a few times. This chain uses TRBV5-1 with TRBJ1-1, with D unclear. V lost 3 bases and J 3 bases, leaving 9 bases between the germline ends. Germline V CDR1 and CDR2: SGHRS, YFSETQ. This CDR3 spans 13 amino acids. CDR3 in amino acids: CASSSPGDTEAFF. CDR3 DNA sequence: TGCGCCAGCAGCTCGCCCGGGGACACTGAAGCTTTCTTT.

This chain uses TRBV30 with TRBJ2-5; 7 nucleotides agree with TRBD1. The CDR3 totals 15 residues. With 2 bases clipped from V and 0 bases from J, the junction kept 6 bases outside the gene matches. Germline CDR1 reads GTSNPN; CDR2 reads SVGIG (reference sequence). Here the CDR3 reads CAWSNRGAYQETQYF. As DNA, the CDR3 is TGTGCCTGGAGTAACAGGGGTGCATACCAAGAGACCCAGTACTTC.

Points on this clone: Sequence at one end of the junction differs from germline and may be a read error. The rearrangement uses TRBV25-1 and TRBJ1-1; 11 nucleotides agree with TRBD1. Germline CDR1 MGHDK, CDR2 SYGVNS. This CDR3 comprises 15 residues. CDR3 protein: CASSKGQGAPREAFF. The CDR3 nucleotides read TGTGCCAGCAGTAAAGGACAGGGGGCGCCTCGTGAAGCCTTCTTT.

This chain joins TRBV30 and TRBJ1-1, with a tentative D call TRBD1 (6 bases). Trimming stripped 3 bases from V and 1 base from J, with 9 bases between. The CDR3 has 13 amino acids. The germline V gene encodes CDR1 GTSNPN and CDR2 SVGIG (reference sequence). The CDR3 region is CAWSSTGNTEAFF. CDR3 DNA sequence: TGTGCCTGGAGCTCGACAGGGAACACTGAAGCTTTCTTT.

J is TRBJ2-7 and V is TRBV10-3, with no clear D. CDR3 length: 12 residues. Germline loops: CDR1 ENHRY, CDR2 SYGVKD. Trimming shortened V by 3 bases and J by 5 bases, and 8 bases separated the two germline ends. The CDR3 loop is CAISDRIDEQYF. CDR3 bases: TGTGCCATCAGTGACCGGATCGACGAGCAGTACTTC.

This chain joins TRBV5-4 and TRBJ2-3; D perhaps matches TRBD2 (6 bases). The CDR3 runs to 15 residues. Looked up from germline, CDR1 is SGHNT and CDR2 is YYREEE (reference sequence). With 6 bases removed from V and 3 bases from J, the gap between germline ends came to 17 bases. The CDR3 DNA reads as TGTGCCAGCACCCTCGGGTCCGGGGGAACAGATACGCAGTATTTT. This sequence encodes CASTLGSGGTDTQYF.

The chain recombines TRBV29-1 with TRBJ2-1; D gene uncertain. The CDR3 length is 12 residues. The V gene lost 3 bases and the J gene lost 4 bases, with 7 bases spanning the gap. Germline lookup yields CDR1 SQVTM and CDR2 ANQGSEA. The CDR3 sequence: CSVDRSYNEQFF. CDR3 sequence (DNA): TGCAGCGTTGACAGGTCGTACAATGAGCAGTTCTTC.

For this clone: Other DNA sequences within the sample encode an identical CDR3. This chain links TRBV29-1 with TRBJ1-4, with TRBD1 as a possible D gene (5 bases). This CDR3 spans 13 amino acids. Germline V CDR1 and CDR2: SQVTM, ANQGSEA. V lost 7 bases and J lost 2, with 11 bases in between. CDR3 bases: TGCAGCGCCTCAGGGACCACTAATGAAAAACTGTTTTTT. Translated: CSASGTTNEKLFF. The full variable domain, with the rest looked up from reference TRBV29-1 and TRBJ1-4, is SAVISQKPSRDICQRGTSLTIQCQVDSQVTMMFWYRQQPGQSLTLIATANQGSEATYESGFVIDKFPISRPNLTFSTLTVSNMSPEDSSIYLCSASGTTNEKLFFGSGTQLSVL.

This clone is a singleton in its sample. This rearrangement joins TRBV30 to TRBJ1-6; 9 bases align to TRBD1. CDR1 is GTSNPN and CDR2 is SVGIG in the germline V gene (reference sequence). This CDR3 region has 12 residues. After removal of 3 bases from V and 9 bases from J, the junction contained 0 bases not matched to a gene. DNA for the CDR3: TGTGCCTGGAGGGACAGGGGTTCACCCCTCCACTTT. This codes for CAWRDRGSPLHF.

This chain joins TRBV7-2 and TRBJ2-3; either TRBD1 or TRBD2 may supply D (5 bases each). This CDR3 region has 14 residues. Per germline, CDR1 SGHTA and CDR2 FQGNSA. The V end was cut by 1 base, the J end by 3 bases, with 8 bases between. The CDR3 here is CASSLGGITDTQYF. The CDR3 DNA is TGTGCCAGCAGCTTAGGGGGGATTACAGATACGCAGTATTTT.

V gene TRBV5-6 combines with J gene TRBJ2-4, with D perhaps TRBD1 (6 bases). This CDR3 is 17 amino acids long. CDR1 and CDR2 from the germline V gene are SGHDT and YYEEEE. Trimming pared 0 bases from V and 9 bases from J, leaving 22 bases between. CDR3 DNA sequence: TGTGCCAGCAGCTTGGAGGGTAGGGGGAATCTTCTGGGCATTCAGTACTTC. This sequence encodes CASSLEGRGNLLGIQYF. Full variable domain (outside the CDR3, taken from reference TRBV5-6 and TRBJ2-4): DAGVTQSPTHLIKTRGQQVTLRCSPKSGHDTVSWYQQALGQGPQFIFQYYEEEERQRGNFPDRFSGHQFPNYSSELNVNALLLGDSALYLCASSLEGRGNLLGIQYFGAGTRLSVL.